This passage covers 8 T cell receptor beta chains from one sample sequenced in a study of response to subunit inactivated influenza vaccine. TCRdb reprocessed the RT-PCR reads via MiXCR and lists one record per CDR3 protein. Among around 710,000 distinct CDR3 sequences listed, about 15% were seen once. This specimen was PBMCs from blood, taken 14 days before vaccination. The receptors come from a man between 45 and 60 years old who received an inactivated influenza vaccine.

This clonotype appeared many times. The chain carries TRBV2 and TRBJ2-1, with a possible D match to TRBD2 (6 bases). The CDR3 spans 15 residues. Germline CDR1 and CDR2: SNHLY and FYNNEI. V was pared by 4 bases and J by 0 bases, with 10 bases between. DNA of the CDR3: TGTGCCAGCAGTGTGGAGGGTAGCTCCTACAATGAGCAGTTCTTC. Protein sequence: CASSVEGSSYNEQFF.

This clonotype appeared many times. The chain uses TRBV15 and TRBJ2-7; 9 nucleotides align to TRBD2. This CDR3 contains 16 residues. V trimming: 0 bases; J trimming: 2 bases; junction bases outside the gene matches: 5. From germline, CDR1 is LNHNV and CDR2 YYDKDF (reference sequence). The CDR3 spells CATSRDWLAGTYEQYF. The CDR3 bases are TGTGCCACCAGCAGAGATTGGCTAGCGGGGACCTACGAGCAGTACTTC. Full variable domain (outside the CDR3, taken from reference TRBV15 and TRBJ2-7): DAMVIQNPRYQVTQFGKPVTLSCSQTLNHNVMYWYQQKSSQAPKLLFHYYDKDFNNEADTPDNFQSRRPNTSFCFLDIRSPGLGDTAMYLCATSRDWLAGTYEQYFGPGTRLTVT.

This clonotype was detected a few times. The chain employs TRBV18 and TRBJ1-5; no definite D call. The V and J ends lost 2 bases and 7 bases respectively, with 9 bases between them. Germline CDR1 KGHSH, CDR2 LQKENI. This CDR3 comprises 13 residues. CDR3 residues: CASSPGTGQPQHF. The CDR3 DNA sequence: TGTGCCAGCTCACCAGGAACGGGGCAGCCCCAGCATTTT.

This clonotype was found a few times. V usage is TRBV4-1 and J usage is TRBJ2-2, with D uncertain. Trimming took off 0 bases at V and 4 bases at J, with 9 bases between the two ends. CDR1 is MGHRA, CDR2 YSYEKL, per germline. The CDR3 consists of 15 residues. CDR3 residues: CASSQEAHLTGELFF. The CDR3 DNA follows: TGCGCCAGCAGCCAAGAGGCACACCTCACCGGGGAGCTGTTTTTT.

In its sample, this clonotype was seen a few times. The gene calls are TRBV5-1 and TRBJ2-7, with D possibly being TRBD2 (6 bases). The germline V gene encodes CDR1 SGHRS and CDR2 YFSETQ. Between the trimmed V and J ends, which lost 4 bases and 2 bases, there was a span of 22 bases. The CDR3 runs 17 residues. The CDR3 region is CASSNWPRGPGAYEQYF. The CDR3 DNA reads TGCGCCAGCAGCAATTGGCCCCGAGGGCCGGGGGCCTACGAGCAGTACTTC.

In its sample, this clonotype was seen a few times. V is TRBV18 and J is TRBJ2-5; D perhaps matches TRBD1 (6 bases). Trimming took off 6 bases at V and 9 bases at J, with 20 bases between the two ends. The CDR3 runs 14 residues. Germline V gives CDR1 KGHSH, CDR2 LQKENI. CDR3 region: CASSNRATEGAQYF. DNA for the CDR3: TGTGCCAGCTCGAACAGGGCCACCGAAGGCGCCCAGTACTTC.

The chain employs TRBV7-9 and TRBJ2-6; possibly TRBD1 for D (6 bases). The CDR3 is 17 amino acids. Germline CDR1 and CDR2: SEHNR and FQNEAQ (reference sequence). Trimming stripped 6 bases from V and 2 bases from J, with 17 bases between. The CDR3 coding sequence is TGTGCCAGCAGGCCACCCCCGAGACAGGCTGGGGCCAACGTCCTGACTTTC. Translated, it gives CASRPPPRQAGANVLTF.

The chain couples TRBV30 to TRBJ1-1; D is unresolved. V gave up 2 bases and J gave up 0 bases, with 7 bases separating them. CDR1 and CDR2 from the germline V gene are GTSNPN and SVGIG (reference sequence). CDR3 length: 13 residues. Here the CDR3 reads CAWSKVMNTEAFF. CDR3 coding DNA: TGTGCCTGGAGTAAGGTAATGAACACTGAAGCTTTCTTT.